The 19 T cell receptor beta chains in this list originate from one sample, sequenced in a study of T-cell reconstitution after alpha-beta-depleted transplantation in children. Unique molecular identifiers were used in preparing the TCRbeta library. Via MiXCR, TCRdb re-called the PCR reads, giving one row per CDR3 protein. The repertoire consists of about 240,000 distinct CDR3 sequences, with approximately 12% occurring once and the leading ten covering around 3%. This material consisted of PBMCs from the stem cell graft donor, taken from the stem cell graft. All receptors come from a human donor who donated a stem cell graft to a child with acute lymphoblastic leukemia.

This chain joins TRBV30 and TRBJ2-4; 11 bases fit TRBD1. Germline CDR1 is GTSNPN and CDR2 is SVGIG (reference sequence). The CDR3 runs to 14 residues. V shed 3 bases and J 7 bases; nucleotides not matched to a gene: 5. This chain's CDR3 is CAWRAGTGGNIQYF. CDR3 sequence (DNA): TGTGCCTGGAGGGCCGGGACAGGGGGGAACATTCAGTACTTC. The full variable domain, completed using reference TRBV30 and TRBJ2-4, is SQTIHQWPATLVQPVGSPLSLECTVEGTSNPNLYWYRQAAGRGLQLLFYSVGIGQISSEVPQNLSASRPQDRQFILSSKKLLLSDSGFYLCAWRAGTGGNIQYFGAGTRLSVL.

This clonotype was seen at least ten times. This chain uses TRBV10-2 with TRBJ1-1; possibly TRBD1 for D (5 bases). This CDR3 comprises 14 residues. V was shortened by 8 bases and J by 4 bases, with 17 bases between the two germline ends. CDR1 is WSHSY, CDR2 SAAADI, per germline. The CDR3 protein is CASQAFPGTTEAFF. In nucleotides, the CDR3 is TGCGCCAGCCAAGCGTTCCCGGGGACCACTGAAGCTTTCTTT.

At least ten counts were recorded for this clonotype. The chain joins TRBV4-1 to TRBJ2-3; D unclear. Germline V gene lookup returns CDR1 MGHRA and CDR2 YSYEKL. Trimming cost V 0 bases and J 4 bases, with 5 bases left between them. The CDR3 consists of 13 residues. This CDR3 reads CASSQEMPDTQYF. In DNA, the CDR3 is TGCGCCAGCAGCCAAGAGATGCCAGATACGCAGTATTTT.

This clonotype occurred many times. The rearrangement uses TRBV12-3 or TRBV12-4 and TRBJ2-4, with 13 bases aligning to TRBD2. J lost 0 bases, V lost 5 bases, and 13 bases had no gene match. The CDR3 spans 20 residues. The chain's CDR3 is CASSLRLAGGPTLAKNIQYF. DNA of the CDR3: TGTGCCAGCAGTCTCAGACTAGCGGGGGGACCTACCCTAGCCAAAAACATTCAGTACTTC.

This clonotype was seen many times. The V call is TRBV2, the J call TRBJ2-4; D is unclear. Trimming pared 1 base from V and 10 bases from J, leaving 5 bases between. The CDR3 consists of 11 residues. Germline CDR1 is SNHLY and CDR2 is FYNNEI. CDR3 region: CASSEGLIQYF. The CDR3, as DNA: TGTGCCAGCAGTGAAGGGCTTATTCAGTACTTC. Looking up the rest from reference TRBV2 and TRBJ2-4 gives the full variable domain: EPEVTQTPSHQVTQMGQEVILRCVPISNHLYFYWYRQILGQKVEFLVSFYNNEISEKSEIFDDQFSVERPDGSNFTLKIRSTKLEDSAMYFCASSEGLIQYFGAGTRLSVL.

This clonotype was counted many times. J is TRBJ2-5 and V is TRBV7-2; TRBD1 matches 7 bases. The CDR3 totals 14 residues. Germline V gene data show CDR1 as SGHTA and CDR2 as FQGNSA. Trimming took 5 bases from V and 6 from J; bases not matched to a gene: 9. The CDR3 coding sequence is TGTGCCAGCAGCGACCGACAGGGCTGGCAGACCCAGTACTTC. This translates into CASSDRQGWQTQYF. The full variable domain, completed using reference TRBV7-2 and TRBJ2-5, is GAGVSQSPSNKVTEKGKDVELRCDPISGHTALYWYRQSLGQGLEFLIYFQGNSAPDKSGLPSDRFSAERTGGSVSTLTIQRTQQEDSAVYLCASSDRQGWQTQYFGPGTRLLVL.

This clonotype was seen ten or more times. The chain links TRBV12-3 or TRBV12-4 to TRBJ2-1, with D possibly being TRBD2 (5 bases). This CDR3 has 16 residues. Trimming pared 1 base from V and 2 bases from J, leaving 12 bases between. The CDR3 nucleotides are TGTGCCAGCAGTTTAGTTGGGAGTTTCCCCTACAATGAGCAGTTCTTC. It encodes CASSLVGSFPYNEQFF.

On this clonotype: A much larger clone differs by one base, so this may be a read error. The chain uses TRBV5-1 and TRBJ2-1; tentative D call: TRBD1 (6 bases). Per the germline V gene, CDR1 is SGHRS and CDR2 is YFSETQ. V dropped 7 bases and J dropped 3 bases, with 11 bases sitting between them. This CDR3 is 13 amino acids long. CDR3 DNA: TGCGCCAGCCGGGACACAATCTACAATGAGCAGTTCTTC. Translated, it gives CASRDTIYNEQFF.

This clonotype was recorded many times. The CDR3 sequence: CASSSHPGLAGDGYNEQFF. DNA for the CDR3: TGTGCCAGCAGTTCTCACCCGGGACTAGCGGGAGATGGGTACAATGAGCAGTTCTTC. V and J are TRBV6-5 and TRBJ2-1; 14 bases match TRBD2. CDR3 length equals 19 residues. The V gene end was trimmed by 4 bases and the J gene end by 4 bases; junction bases not matched to a gene: 12. The germline CDR1 and CDR2 sequences are MNHEY and SVGAGI.

This clonotype appeared many times. The CDR3 nucleotides are TGCAGTGCTAGAGGGATGGGACAGGCAGTAAGAGAGACCCAGTACTTC. Its translation: CSARGMGQAVRETQYF. V usage is TRBV20-1 and J usage is TRBJ2-5, with 8 bases lining up with TRBD1. The CDR3 extends over 16 amino acids. V gave up 1 base and J gave up 4 bases; unmatched junction bases: 11. Germline V gene data show CDR1 as DFQATT and CDR2 as SNEGSKA (reference sequence).

This clonotype was seen repeatedly, ten times or more. The chain couples TRBV7-9 to TRBJ2-5; perhaps D is TRBD1 or TRBD2 (5 bases each). V was cut by 5 bases and J by 3 bases, with 19 bases left in between. This CDR3 contains 16 residues. Per the germline V gene, CDR1 is SEHNR and CDR2 is FQNEAQ (reference sequence). CDR3: CASSSMAGTEKETQYF. The DNA for the CDR3 is TGTGCCAGCAGCAGCATGGCCGGGACGGAAAAAGAGACCCAGTACTTC.

This chain uses TRBV7-9 with TRBJ2-3; 9 nucleotides line up with TRBD1. J lost 5 bases, V lost 0 bases, and 6 bases had no gene match. Germline CDR1 reads SEHNR; CDR2 reads FQNEAQ (reference sequence). This CDR3 has 16 amino acids. The CDR3 region has the DNA TGTGCCAGCAGCTTAGCCCACAGGGGGCAGGGAGATACGCAGTATTTT. Protein sequence: CASSLAHRGQGDTQYF.

Ten or more counts support this clonotype. The chain has TRBV10-3 and TRBJ1-4; no clear D. The CDR3 spans 13 residues. Germline-derived CDR1 and CDR2 are ENHRY and SYGVKD. Trimming left V 7 bases short and J 0 bases short, with 6 bases between. This CDR3 is CAIKAATNEKLFF. The CDR3, as DNA: TGTGCCATCAAGGCTGCAACTAATGAAAAACTGTTTTTT.

This clonotype occurred many times. The chain joins TRBV25-1 to TRBJ2-7; D ambiguous. V was pared by 4 bases and J by 3 bases, with 7 bases between. The CDR3 is 12 amino acids. CDR1 is MGHDK and CDR2 is SYGVNS in the germline V gene. The CDR3 DNA reads TGTGCCAGCAGTGCTAGGATCTACGAGCAGTACTTC. This codes for CASSARIYEQYF.

The table lists this clonotype with many counts. The V call is TRBV5-1, the J call TRBJ2-2; D is ambiguous. From germline, CDR1 is SGHRS and CDR2 YFSETQ. V lost 0 bases and J lost 0, with 15 bases in between. The CDR3 consists of 18 residues. The DNA for the CDR3 is TGCGCCAGCAGCTTGGAATTCCGCAGCCCCTCGAACACCGGGGAGCTGTTTTTT. Protein sequence: CASSLEFRSPSNTGELFF.

This clonotype was picked up many times. CDR3 bases: TGCAGTGCTAGAGATCTGAGGACAGGGGATGGCTACACCTTC. Its translation is CSARDLRTGDGYTF. The chain uses TRBV20-1 and TRBJ1-2; 9 bases align to TRBD1. The CDR3 is 14 amino acids. Trimming removed 0 bases from V and 6 bases from J; junction bases left unmatched: 5. Germline V gene data show CDR1 as DFQATT and CDR2 as SNEGSKA (reference sequence).

This clonotype was found many times. The chain links TRBV9 to TRBJ2-1, with TRBD2 matching over 14 bases. Germline CDR1 and CDR2: SGDLS and YYNGEE. V trimming: 4 bases; J trimming: 2 bases; junction bases outside the gene matches: 8. The CDR3 has 18 amino acids. This CDR3 reads CASSRRLAGGSTYNEQFF. The CDR3, as DNA: TGTGCCAGCAGCCGAAGACTAGCGGGGGGGTCAACCTACAATGAGCAGTTCTTC. The full variable domain, its missing parts supplied by reference TRBV9 and TRBJ2-1, is DSGVTQTPKHLITATGQRVTLRCSPRSGDLSVYWYQQSLDQGLQFLIQYYNGEERAKGNILERFSAQQFPDLHSELNLSSLELGDSALYFCASSRRLAGGSTYNEQFFGPGTRLTVL.

At least ten counts were recorded for this clonotype. The chain uses TRBV5-1 and TRBJ2-1, with D possibly matching TRBD2 (7 bases). V was pared by 3 bases and J by 0 bases, with 13 bases between. The CDR3 extends over 16 amino acids. Germline assignment: CDR1 SGHRS and CDR2 YFSETQ. Here the CDR3 reads CASSSRGASSYNEQFF. CDR3 sequence (DNA): TGCGCCAGCAGCTCCCGGGGGGCGAGCTCCTACAATGAGCAGTTCTTC.

This clonotype was detected ten times or more. The J gene is TRBJ1-4, the V gene TRBV7-2; 7 bases are shared with TRBD1. The CDR3 has 15 amino acids. V was pared by 1 base and J by 10 bases, with 9 bases of the junction left unmatched. From germline, CDR1 is SGHTA and CDR2 FQGNSA. CDR3 coding DNA: TGTGCCAGCAGCTTAGACCCGGGACAGCACGCAAAACTGTTTTTT. Translation gives CASSLDPGQHAKLFF. Full variable domain (missing parts from reference TRBV7-2 and TRBJ1-4): GAGVSQSPSNKVTEKGKDVELRCDPISGHTALYWYRQSLGQGLEFLIYFQGNSAPDKSGLPSDRFSAERTGGSVSTLTIQRTQQEDSAVYLCASSLDPGQHAKLFFGSGTQLSVL.